This T cell receptor (beta chain) was captured by sequencing in a study of T cells after yellow fever vaccination. The study made its TCR cDNA through 5'RACE template switching. That step introduced a universal primer site along with UMIs. TCRdb reprocessed the 5' RACE reads via MiXCR and lists one record per CDR3 protein. This sample carries a few hundred thousand distinct CDR3 sequences, roughly 13% of them seen once, and the ten largest clones take 0.4% to 0.65%. This CDR3 spans 15 amino acids. Per germline, CDR1 SGHTA and CDR2 FQGNSA. J was trimmed by 2 bases and V by 4 bases; bases with no gene match: 6. This clonotype showed up just a few times.

The chain joins TRBV7-2 to TRBJ2-7, with 9 bases fitting TRBD1. This receptor was obtained from a man aged 25 to 40 who received the YFV17D yellow fever vaccine. The sequenced sample was CD4+ T cells sorted from PBMCs, obtained 45 days after the yellow fever booster vaccination. The DNA of the CDR3 is TGTGCCAGCAGCTCAGGGACAGGGAATGCCTACGAGCAGTACTTC. Its protein product is CASSSGTGNAYEQYF.